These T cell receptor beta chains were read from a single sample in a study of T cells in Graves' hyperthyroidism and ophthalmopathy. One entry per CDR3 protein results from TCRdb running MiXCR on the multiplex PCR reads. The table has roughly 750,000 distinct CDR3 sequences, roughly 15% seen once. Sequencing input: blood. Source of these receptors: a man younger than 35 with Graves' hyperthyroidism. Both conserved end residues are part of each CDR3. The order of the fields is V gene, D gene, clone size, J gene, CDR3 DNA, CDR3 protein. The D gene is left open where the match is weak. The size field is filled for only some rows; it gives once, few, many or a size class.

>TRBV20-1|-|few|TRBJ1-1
TGCAGTGCCTCCTCGGGGCTTTACACTGAAGCTTTCTTT
CSASSGLYTEAFF
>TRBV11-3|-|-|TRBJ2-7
TGTGCCAGCAGCTTAGTATCCTCAAATGCCTACGAGCAGTACTTC
CASSLVSSNAYEQYF
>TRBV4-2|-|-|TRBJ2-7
TGTGCCAGCAGCCAAGAACCAGGGGATCGTCGCGAGCAGTACTTC
CASSQEPGDRREQYF
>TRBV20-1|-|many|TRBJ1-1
TGCAGTGCTGCCGGGGACTGGAACACTGAAGCTTTCTTT
CSAAGDWNTEAFF
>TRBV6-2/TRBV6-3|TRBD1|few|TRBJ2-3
TGTGCCAGCAGCTCTTGGGACAGGAACACAGATACGCAGTATTTT
CASSSWDRNTDTQYF
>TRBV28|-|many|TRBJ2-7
TGTGCCAGCAGTGGGCGGAGGTACGAGCAGTACTTC
CASSGRRYEQYF
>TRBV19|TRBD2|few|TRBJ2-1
TGTGCCAGTAGATCTCTCCGGACTAGCGGGAGGGATGAGCAGTTCTTC
CASRSLRTSGRDEQFF
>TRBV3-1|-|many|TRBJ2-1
TGTGCCAGCAGTCTTATGAAGGAGCAGTTCTTC
CASSLMKEQFF
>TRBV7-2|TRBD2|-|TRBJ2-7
TGTGCCAGCAGCTTCTCGGGACTAGCGGGAGGGCGGGGCGAGCAGTACTTC
CASSFSGLAGGRGEQYF
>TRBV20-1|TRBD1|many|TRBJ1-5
TGCAGTGCTGGAGGGACAGCGTATAGCAATCAGCCCCAGCATTTT
CSAGGTAYSNQPQHF
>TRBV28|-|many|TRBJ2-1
TGTGCCAGCAGTGGGGTAGGCAATGAGCAGTTCTTC
CASSGVGNEQFF
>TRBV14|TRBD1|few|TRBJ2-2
TGTGCCAGCAGCCAACCGGACAGGGCGAACACCGGGGAGCTGTTTTTT
CASSQPDRANTGELFF
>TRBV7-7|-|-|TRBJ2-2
TGTGCCACTCTCGGGACTGAGGGCACCGGGGAGCTGTTTTTT
CATLGTEGTGELFF
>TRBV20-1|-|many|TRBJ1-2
TGCAGTGCTAGAGGTCAAGGCCTGGGCTATGGCTACACCTTC
CSARGQGLGYGYTF
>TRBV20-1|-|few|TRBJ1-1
TGCAGTGCTCTGCAGGACCTGAACACTGAAGCTTTCTTT
CSALQDLNTEAFF
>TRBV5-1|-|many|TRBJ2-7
TGTGCCAGCAGTTTGGCGGGGCGCGAGCAGTACTTC
CASSLAGREQYF
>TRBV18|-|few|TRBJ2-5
TGTGCCAGCTCAACACGGGACGATGGGGAGACCCAGTACTTC
CASSTRDDGETQYF
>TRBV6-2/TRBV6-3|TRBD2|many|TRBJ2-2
TGTGCCAGCAGCCCCCAGCGGGAGGGAGACACCGGGGAGCTGTTTTTT
CASSPQREGDTGELFF
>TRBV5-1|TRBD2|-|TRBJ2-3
TGCGCCAGCAGCTCACGGATCCCGGGACTAGCGGGGGTGACAGATACGCAGTATTTT
CASSSRIPGLAGVTDTQYF
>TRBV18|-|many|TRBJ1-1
TGTGCCAGCTCCGACACTGAAGCTTTCTTT
CASSDTEAFF
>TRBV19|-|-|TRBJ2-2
TGTGCCAGTAGTATGGGCAGGGGATCCGGGGAGCTGTTTTTT
CASSMGRGSGELFF
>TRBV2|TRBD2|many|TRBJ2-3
TGTGCCAGCAGTGAAGGCGGGAGGGCCAGGGGAGATACGCAGTATTTT
CASSEGGRARGDTQYF
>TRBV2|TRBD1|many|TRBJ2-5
TGTGCCAGCAGTGATTCCTGGGGACAGCAAGAGACCCAGTACTTC
CASSDSWGQQETQYF
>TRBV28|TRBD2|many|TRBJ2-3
TGTGCCAGCAGTTTACAAGGCGGGGGACGAGAGGCGGATACGCAGTATTTT
CASSLQGGGREADTQYF
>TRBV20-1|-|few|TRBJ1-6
TGCAGTGTTAGGAAAGGGACCGACAATTCACCCCTCCACTTT
CSVRKGTDNSPLHF
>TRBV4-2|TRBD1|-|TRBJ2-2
TGTGCCAGCAGCCCTGGGACAGGGGTCCACACCGGGGAGCTGTTTTTT
CASSPGTGVHTGELFF
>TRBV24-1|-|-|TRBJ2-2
TGTGCCGGGGAGTCCGCGAACACCGGGGAGCTGTTTTTT
CAGESANTGELFF
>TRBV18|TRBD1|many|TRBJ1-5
TGTGCCAGCTCACCATCAGGGGGGGGTCAGCCCCAGCATTTT
CASSPSGGGQPQHF
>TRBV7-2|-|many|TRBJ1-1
TGTGCCAGCAGCTTAGGGCATACGAACACTGAAGCTTTCTTT
CASSLGHTNTEAFF
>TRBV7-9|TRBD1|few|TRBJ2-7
TGTGCCAGCAGCTTAACGGGGACAGCTCGGGAGCAGTACTTC
CASSLTGTAREQYF
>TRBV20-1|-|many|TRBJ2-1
TGCAGTGCTATAATTCAGGGGAAGGTCTACAATGAGCAGTTCTTC
CSAIIQGKVYNEQFF
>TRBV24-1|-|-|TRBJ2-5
TGTGCCACCAGTGACCCCGGGCCTGAACAAGAGACCCAGTACTTC
CATSDPGPEQETQYF
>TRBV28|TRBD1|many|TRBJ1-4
TGTGCCAGCAGTTCCCGACAGGGGTGGGGCGAAAAACTGTTTTTT
CASSSRQGWGEKLFF
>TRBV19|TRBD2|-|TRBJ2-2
TGTGCCAGTAGTATCCCCGGGCTAGCGGGAGGACCGAACACCGGGGAGCTGTTTTTT
CASSIPGLAGGPNTGELFF
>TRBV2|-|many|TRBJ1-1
TGTGCCAGCAGTGAACCAGTCATGAACACTGAAGCTTTCTTT
CASSEPVMNTEAFF
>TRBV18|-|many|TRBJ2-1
TGTGCCAGCTCACCTTCGGGCGGGCTAACCTACAATGAGCAGTTCTTC
CASSPSGGLTYNEQFF
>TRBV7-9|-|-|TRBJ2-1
TGTGCCAGCAGGCTAAGGGACTCCGGGTTGGAGCAGTTCTTC
CASRLRDSGLEQFF
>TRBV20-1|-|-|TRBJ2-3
TGCAGTGCTCGGTCACTTCCGAATACGCAGTATTTT
CSARSLPNTQYF
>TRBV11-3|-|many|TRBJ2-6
TGTGCCAGCAGCTTACTGCCAGGCGGGGCCAACGTCCTGACTTTC
CASSLLPGGANVLTF
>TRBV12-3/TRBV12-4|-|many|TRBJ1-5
TGTGCCAGCAGTTCGGACAGCTTGGGCAATCAGCCCCAGCATTTT
CASSSDSLGNQPQHF
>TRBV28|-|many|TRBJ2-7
TGTGCCACGCAGGAGTCCCACGAGCAGTACTTC
CATQESHEQYF
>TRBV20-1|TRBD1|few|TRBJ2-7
TGCAGTGCTAAGGGGGAGGGGGACAGGGGGCCGGAGGAGCAGTACTTC
CSAKGEGDRGPEEQYF
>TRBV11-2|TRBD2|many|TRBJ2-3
TGTGCCAGCAGCTTTAGCGGGGCAAACACAGATACGCAGTATTTT
CASSFSGANTDTQYF
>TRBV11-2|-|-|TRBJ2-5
TGTGCCAGCAGCTCCCAACTTACCGGCCAAGAAGAGACCCAGTACTTC
CASSSQLTGQEETQYF
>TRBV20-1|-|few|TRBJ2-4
TGCAGTGCTAGAGCCAGGGGAGAGAACATTCAGTACTTC
CSARARGENIQYF
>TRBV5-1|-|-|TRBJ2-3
TGCGCCACCCGCGGCGGCGTTAGCACAGATACGCAGTATTTT
CATRGGVSTDTQYF
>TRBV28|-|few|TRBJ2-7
TGTGCCAGCAGTGGCGGCCTTGGGGGTTACGAGCAGTACTTC
CASSGGLGGYEQYF
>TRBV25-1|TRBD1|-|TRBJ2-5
TGTGCCAGCACACGACAGGGTGTCGAGACCCAGTACTTC
CASTRQGVETQYF
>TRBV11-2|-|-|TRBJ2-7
TGCGCCAGCAGCCAAGAGGACCGTATCTCCTACGAGCAGTACTTC
CASSQEDRISYEQYF
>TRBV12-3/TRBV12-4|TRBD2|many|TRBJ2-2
TGTGCCAGCAGTCCAGGACTAGCGTCCGGGGAGCTGTTTTTT
CASSPGLASGELFF
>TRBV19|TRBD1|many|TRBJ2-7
TGTGCCAGTAGTATACGGTCAGGGGGCGAAGAGCAGTACTTC
CASSIRSGGEEQYF
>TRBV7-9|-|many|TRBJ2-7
TGTGCCAGCAGCCCCGACGACTCCTACGAGCAGTACTTC
CASSPDDSYEQYF
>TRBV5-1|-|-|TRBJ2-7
TGCGACAGCAGCTTAGGACTGAACCTGAGGGGTGTGTCCTACGAGCAGTACTTC
CDSSLGLNLRGVSYEQYF
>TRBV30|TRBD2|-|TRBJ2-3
TGTGCCTGGGGCGATGCGGGGGCAGATACGCAGTATTTT
CAWGDAGADTQYF
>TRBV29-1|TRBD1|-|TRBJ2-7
TGCAGCGCCCAGGCAGGGGGCTTCTACGAGCAGTACTTC
CSAQAGGFYEQYF
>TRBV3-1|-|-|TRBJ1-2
TGTGCCAGCAGCCAAGACGGGGGGAACTATGGCTACACCTTC
CASSQDGGNYGYTF